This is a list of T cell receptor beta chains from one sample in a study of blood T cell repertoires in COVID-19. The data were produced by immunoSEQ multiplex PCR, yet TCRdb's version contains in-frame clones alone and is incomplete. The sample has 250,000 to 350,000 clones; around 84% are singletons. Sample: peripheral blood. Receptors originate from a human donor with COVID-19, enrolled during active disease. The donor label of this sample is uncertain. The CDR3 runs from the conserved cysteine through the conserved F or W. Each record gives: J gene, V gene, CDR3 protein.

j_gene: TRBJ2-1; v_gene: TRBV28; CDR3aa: CASGGTGIFGEQFF
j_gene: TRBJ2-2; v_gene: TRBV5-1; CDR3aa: CASSLATGNGELFF
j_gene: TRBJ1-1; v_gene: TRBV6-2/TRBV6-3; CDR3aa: CASSLPELSTNTEAFF
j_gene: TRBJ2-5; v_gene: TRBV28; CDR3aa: CASSAGTSGKETQYF
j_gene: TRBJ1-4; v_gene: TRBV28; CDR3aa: CASSWGRGRANEKLFF
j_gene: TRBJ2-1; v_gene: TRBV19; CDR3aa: CASTKSGGLAGPNEQFF
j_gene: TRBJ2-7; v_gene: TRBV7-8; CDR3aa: CASSLVSGGLAGVLSEQYF
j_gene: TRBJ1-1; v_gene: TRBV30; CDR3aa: CAYSQGATEAFF
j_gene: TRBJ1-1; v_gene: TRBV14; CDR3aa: CASSQGVNTEAFF
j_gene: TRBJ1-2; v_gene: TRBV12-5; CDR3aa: CASASSGGNYGYTF
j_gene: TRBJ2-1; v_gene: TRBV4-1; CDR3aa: CASSQPTSDYNEQFF
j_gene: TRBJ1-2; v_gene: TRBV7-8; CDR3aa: CASSLADRGGLYGYTF
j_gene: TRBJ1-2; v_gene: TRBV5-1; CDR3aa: CASSPSQGTYTF
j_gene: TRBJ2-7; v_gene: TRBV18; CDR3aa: CASSPADRIHEQYF
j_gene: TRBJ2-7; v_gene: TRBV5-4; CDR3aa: CASSPPSGPAGYEQYF
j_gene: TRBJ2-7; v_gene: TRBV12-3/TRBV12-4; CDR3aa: CASSSTGDEQYF
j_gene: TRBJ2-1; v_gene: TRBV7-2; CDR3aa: CASSFLGRIAGRNEQFF
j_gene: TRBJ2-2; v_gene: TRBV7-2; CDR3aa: CASSFPGGPNTGELFF
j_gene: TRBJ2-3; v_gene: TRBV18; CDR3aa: CASSGPSTDTQYF
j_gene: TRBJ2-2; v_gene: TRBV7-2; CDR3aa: CASSLDRGSGELFF
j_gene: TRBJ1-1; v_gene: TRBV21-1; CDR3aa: CASPGEGKYTEAFF
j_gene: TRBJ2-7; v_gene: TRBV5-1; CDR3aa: CASQGTRGNEQYF